These 5 T cell receptor beta chains share one sample of origin, sequenced in a study of blood T cell repertoires in COVID-19. The method was immunoSEQ multiplex PCR; TCRdb's version includes in-frame clones alone and lacks a portion of them. The table lists fewer than 250,000 clones, roughly 90% of them singletons, with more than 13% in the top ten. The sequenced material came from PBMCs or T cells enriched from blood (not recorded which). All receptors derive from a young man who had been exposed to COVID-19.

This chain connects TRBV5-4 to TRBJ2-3, with 8 bases matching TRBD2. Germline V gives CDR1 SGHNT, CDR2 YYREEE (reference sequence). This CDR3 has 15 amino acids. The V and J ends lost 4 bases and 6 bases, in that order; junction bases with no gene match: 10. This chain's CDR3 is CASSTPGTRGDTQYF. The CDR3 DNA reads TGTGCCAGCAGCACCCCCGGGACTAGAGGCGATACGCAGTATTTT.

CDR3: CASSLVVGRHDNEQFF. CDR3 bases: TGTGCCAGCAGCTTAGTGGTGGGGAGACATGACAATGAGCAGTTCTTC. The gene calls are TRBV11-1 and TRBJ2-1; D may be TRBD2 (5 bases). The germline V gene has CDR1 SGHAT and CDR2 FQDESV (reference sequence). With 1 base removed from V and 5 bases from J, the gap between germline ends came to 15 bases. The CDR3 covers 16 residues.

The rearrangement joins TRBV3-1 (or the pseudogene TRBV3-2) to TRBJ2-5; 7 bases are a match to TRBD1. The CDR3 covers 16 residues. The germline V gene encodes CDR1 LGHDT and CDR2 YNNKEL (reference sequence). V shed 1 base and J 0 bases; nucleotides not matched to a gene: 5. The CDR3 coding sequence is TGTGCCAGCAGCCAAGCGGGACAGAGGTACCAAGAGACCCAGTACTTC. Its protein is CASSQAGQRYQETQYF.

The chain joins TRBV11-2 to TRBJ2-3; 8 bases fit TRBD2. The CDR3 runs to 16 residues. The germline V gene has CDR1 SGHAT and CDR2 FQNNGV. Germline trimming cut 6 bases from V and 5 bases from J; bases unmatched to any gene: 13. The CDR3 sequence: CASRTIRGGLGDTQYF. In nucleotides, the CDR3 is TGTGCCAGCAGGACAATCCGGGGGGGGCTGGGAGATACGCAGTATTTT.

The J gene is TRBJ1-6, the V gene TRBV5-1, with 11 bases matching TRBD1. There are 15 residues in the CDR3. Trimming cost V 4 bases and J 7 bases; bases outside gene matches: 4. The germline V gene encodes CDR1 SGHRS and CDR2 YFSETQ. CDR3 residues: CASSTRTGGNSPLHF. DNA of the CDR3: TGCGCCAGCAGCACCCGGACAGGGGGCAATTCACCCCTCCACTTT.